This TCR beta chain was sequenced for a study of Tregs in tolerant kidney transplant recipients. Findings and limits, study-wide: Biological reproducibility was not directly addressed, but technical replication error appeared minimal.

Assay used: immunoSEQ multiplex PCR; TCRdb lists only in-frame clones, some missing. The sample has approximately 60,000 clones, roughly 98% seen once. As to this clone: The antigen is undetermined.

The CDR3 spans 13 residues. Trimming removed 6 bases from V and 7 bases from J, with 15 bases in between. The V gene's germline CDR1 is MNHEY and CDR2 SVGAGI. The receptor's source is a human donor who received a combined kidney and bone marrow transplant. The chain recombines TRBV6-5 with TRBJ2-5; tentative D call: TRBD1 (6 bases). The sequencing used Tregs from blood, collected before the transplant. The CDR3 reads CASRPTGRGTQYF. In DNA form, the CDR3 reads TGTGCCAGCAGACCGACAGGACGCGGGACCCAGTACTTC.